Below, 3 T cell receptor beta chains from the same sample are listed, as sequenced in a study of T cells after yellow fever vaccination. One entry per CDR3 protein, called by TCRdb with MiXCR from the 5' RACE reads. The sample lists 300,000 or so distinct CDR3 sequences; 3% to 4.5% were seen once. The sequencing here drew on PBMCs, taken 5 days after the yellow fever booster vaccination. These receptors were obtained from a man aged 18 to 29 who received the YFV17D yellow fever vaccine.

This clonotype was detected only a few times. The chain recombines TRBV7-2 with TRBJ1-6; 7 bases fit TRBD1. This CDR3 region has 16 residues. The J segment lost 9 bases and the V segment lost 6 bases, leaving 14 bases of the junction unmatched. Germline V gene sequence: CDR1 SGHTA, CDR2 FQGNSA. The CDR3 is CASRHLGRGPASPLHF. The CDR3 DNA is TGTGCCAGCAGACACCTGGGAAGGGGGCCTGCTTCACCCCTCCACTTT.

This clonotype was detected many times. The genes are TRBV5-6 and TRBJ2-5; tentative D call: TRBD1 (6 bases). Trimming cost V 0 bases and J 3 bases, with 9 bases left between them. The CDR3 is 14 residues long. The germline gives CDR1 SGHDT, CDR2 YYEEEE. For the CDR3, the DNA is TGTGCCAGCAGCTTGGACCGACAGGAAGAGACCCAGTACTTC. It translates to CASSLDRQEETQYF.

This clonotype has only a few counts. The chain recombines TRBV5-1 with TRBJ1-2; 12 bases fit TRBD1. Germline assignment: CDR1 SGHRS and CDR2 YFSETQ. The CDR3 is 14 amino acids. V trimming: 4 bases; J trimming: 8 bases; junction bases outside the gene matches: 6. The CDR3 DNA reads TGCGCCAGCAGCCCTAGGGACAGGGGGCAAGGCTACACCTTC. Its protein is CASSPRDRGQGYTF.